The next 27 T cell receptor beta chains were all read from a single sample in a study of blood T cell repertoires in COVID-19. Data came from immunoSEQ multiplex PCR; TCRdb stores just in-frame clones and leaves some out. The top ten hold less than 15% of the sample, which has 65,000 to 75,000 clones, approximately 80% seen once. Sequenced sample: peripheral blood. The receptors were gathered from a human donor in a cohort sampled during active COVID-19.

The chain joins TRBV18 to TRBJ2-5; possibly TRBD2 for D (7 bases). The V and J ends lost 3 bases and 3 bases respectively, with 17 bases between them. Germline V gene data show CDR1 as KGHSH and CDR2 as LQKENI. The CDR3 is 16 amino acids. The CDR3 region has the DNA TGTGCCAGCTCACCCCCCGCGGGGGCGGTGGAAGAGACCCAGTACTTC. This gives the protein CASSPPAGAVEETQYF.

A note on this clone: A read error may produce the germline difference seen at one junction end. The chain recombines TRBV7-3 with TRBJ2-1; 9 positions match TRBD2. The germline V gene encodes CDR1 SGHTA and CDR2 FQGTGA. This CDR3 region has 16 residues. The CDR3 bases are TGCGCCAGCAGCCAGCGCGGGGGGGCTTACTACAATGAGCAGTTCTTC. It is translated as CASSQRGGAYYNEQFF.

This sequence joins TRBV9 and TRBJ1-2; perhaps TRBD1 as D (5 bases). The CDR3 runs 15 residues. CDR1 is SGDLS and CDR2 is YYNGEE in the germline V gene. Trimming cost V 4 bases and J 2 bases, with 15 bases left between them. CDR3 DNA: TGTGCCAGCAGCCCCTCCGTTCGGGGGAACTATGGCTACACCTTC. Amino acid sequence: CASSPSVRGNYGYTF.

The chain has TRBV5-5 and TRBJ2-7; a possible D gene is TRBD1 (6 bases). CDR3 size: 15 residues. V lost 4 bases and J lost 0, with 14 bases in between. CDR1 and CDR2 (germline): SGHKS, YYEKEE (reference sequence). The CDR3: CASSLRTETSYEQYF. As DNA, the CDR3 is TGTGCCAGCAGCCTGCGGACAGAGACCTCCTACGAGCAGTACTTC.

The chain uses TRBV7-2 and TRBJ2-1; TRBD2 matches 12 bases. Germline loops: CDR1 SGHTA, CDR2 FQGNSA. J lost 4 bases, V lost 6 bases, and 7 bases had no gene match. The CDR3 consists of 16 residues. In DNA, the CDR3 is TGTGCCAGCAGTCGAAAAACTAGCGGGGGGTACAATGAGCAGTTCTTC. Translation gives CASSRKTSGGYNEQFF.

V and J are TRBV19 and TRBJ2-5, with a tentative D call TRBD2 (5 bases). Deletions cut 1 base from V and 0 bases from J, with 9 bases between. This CDR3 is built from 15 residues. The germline gives CDR1 LNHDA, CDR2 SQIVND (reference sequence). The CDR3 coding sequence is TGTGCCAGTAGTATAGTGACGGGGTACCAAGAGACCCAGTACTTC. It codes for CASSIVTGYQETQYF.

This clone appeared a few times. The chain uses TRBV27 and TRBJ1-5; 7 positions match TRBD1. CDR1 is MNHEY, CDR2 SMNVEV, per germline (reference sequence). CDR3 length: 15 residues. Unmatched junction bases numbered 5, after V lost 2 bases and J lost 4 bases. The CDR3 region has the DNA TGTGCCAGCAGTTTAACGGGACAGCCTAATCAGCCCCAGCATTTT. Protein: CASSLTGQPNQPQHF.

The chain combines TRBV7-9 with TRBJ2-1; 8 bases match TRBD2. Germline assignment: CDR1 SEHNR and CDR2 FQNEAQ (reference sequence). With V trimmed by 4 bases and J by 6 bases, 14 bases remained unmatched. The CDR3 has 17 amino acids. Written as DNA, the CDR3 is TGTGCCAGCAGCTCCCCCGGAGGGGGGACTAGGATCAATGAGCAGTTCTTC. Amino acids: CASSSPGGGTRINEQFF.

The V and J genes are TRBV5-1 and TRBJ1-1; 7 bases map to TRBD1. Germline CDR1 is SGHRS and CDR2 is YFSETQ. V was clipped by 4 bases and J by 5 bases; unmatched bases: 5. This CDR3 comprises 13 residues. This CDR3 reads CASSTTGKTEAFF. CDR3 nucleotides: TGCGCCAGCAGCACGACAGGGAAAACTGAAGCTTTCTTT. The variable domain in full, with the rest retrieved from reference TRBV5-1 and TRBJ1-1, is KAGVTQTPRYLIKTRGQQVTLSCSPISGHRSVSWYQQTPGQGLQFLFEYFSETQRNKGNFPGRFSGRQFSNSRSEMNVSTLELGDSALYLCASSTTGKTEAFFGQGTRLTVV.

The genes are TRBV6-2 or TRBV6-3 and TRBJ2-2, with 12 bases that match TRBD2. CDR1 MNHEY and CDR2 SVGEGT come from the germline V gene. Germline trimming cut 5 bases from V and 4 bases from J; bases unmatched to any gene: 2. This CDR3 is 15 amino acids long. The CDR3 DNA reads as TGTGCCAGCAGTAAGACTAGCGGGAGCACCGGGGAGCTGTTTTTT. As protein: CASSKTSGSTGELFF.

This chain links TRBV12-3 or TRBV12-4 with TRBJ1-4, with D possibly matching TRBD1 (6 bases). V was clipped by 5 bases and J by 7 bases, with 11 bases between them. The CDR3 has 13 residues. The CDR3 reads CASSEGVGEKLFF. The CDR3 nucleotides read TGTGCCAGCAGTGAGGGGGTGGGTGAAAAACTGTTTTTT.

This clone rates as medium-sized (0.01 to 0.1%). The CDR3 is CSVDGGSYEQYF. The DNA of the CDR3 is TGCAGCGTTGATGGAGGCTCCTACGAGCAGTACTTC. The chain links TRBV29-1 to TRBJ2-7, with a weak D call TRBD2 (5 bases). The CDR3 loop spans 12 amino acids. V lost 3 bases, J lost 0 bases, and 6 bases lay in between. CDR1 and CDR2 (germline): SQVTM, ANQGSEA.

This sequence joins TRBV19 and TRBJ1-1, with 10 positions matching TRBD1. Losses at the gene ends were 8 bases for V and 7 bases for J; bases not matched to a gene: 16. Germline lookup yields CDR1 LNHDA and CDR2 SQIVND (reference sequence). The CDR3 is 16 amino acids. CDR3 in amino acids: CASGWGTGVLIDEAFF. The CDR3 bases are TGTGCCAGTGGTTGGGGGACAGGGGTTCTCATAGATGAAGCTTTCTTT.

The sample holds a few counts of this clone. The chain employs TRBV19 and TRBJ1-2; 10 bases are a match to TRBD1. The ends lost 8 bases at V and 1 base at J; junction bases unmatched: 7. CDR3 size: 15 residues. CDR1 LNHDA and CDR2 SQIVND come from the germline V gene (reference sequence). The CDR3 nucleotides are TGTGCCAGTGGGGACAGGGGTTCCCGTAACTATGGCTACACCTTC. Amino acids: CASGDRGSRNYGYTF.

The chain has TRBV4-3 and TRBJ2-5; D gene unclear. The CDR3 is made up of 15 amino acids. V lost 1 base and J lost 5, with 14 bases in between. Germline V gene sequence: CDR1 LGHNA, CDR2 YSLEER. CDR3 loop: CASSQGPLPLETQYF. The DNA for the CDR3 is TGCGCCAGCAGCCAAGGTCCGCTACCCTTGGAGACCCAGTACTTC.

The rearrangement links TRBV7-9 to TRBJ2-5, with 7 bases lining up with TRBD1. There are 13 residues in the CDR3. V was clipped by 6 bases and J by 4 bases; unmatched bases: 5. Germline values: CDR1 SEHNR, CDR2 FQNEAQ (reference sequence). As DNA, the CDR3 is TGTGCCAGCAGAACCTCAGGGGGAGAGACCCAGTACTTC. Residues: CASRTSGGETQYF.

The chain carries TRBV18 and TRBJ2-1; D perhaps matches TRBD2 (5 bases). This CDR3 contains 14 residues. From germline, CDR1 is KGHSH and CDR2 LQKENI. V lost 4 bases and J lost 4, with 11 bases in between. CDR3 protein: CASSRAEGYNEQFF. The CDR3 region has the DNA TGTGCCAGCTCACGAGCTGAGGGTTACAATGAGCAGTTCTTC.

This clone was recorded only once. The chain has TRBV11-2 and TRBJ2-3; perhaps TRBD1 as D (5 bases). This CDR3 spans 11 amino acids. V lost 4 bases, J lost 11 bases, and 10 bases lay in between. Germline-derived CDR1 and CDR2 are SGHAT and FQNNGV. Written as DNA, the CDR3 is TGTGCCAGCAGCTGGTGGGGCTGGCAGTATTTT. It codes for CASSWWGWQYF.

This clone has just a few counts. The rearrangement joins TRBV6-5 to TRBJ1-1, with D unclear. Germline V gene sequence: CDR1 MNHEY, CDR2 SVGAGI. Between the trimmed V and J ends, which lost 7 bases and 4 bases, there was a span of 13 bases. The CDR3 sequence is 13 residues long. The CDR3 is CASIPRVGTEAFF. The CDR3 nucleotides read TGTGCCAGCATTCCCCGGGTGGGCACTGAAGCTTTCTTT.

The chain links TRBV30 to TRBJ2-5, with TRBD1 identical over 7 bases. Germline CDR1 and CDR2: GTSNPN and SVGIG (reference sequence). The CDR3 is made up of 13 amino acids. Trimming cost V 4 bases and J 7 bases; bases outside gene matches: 9. The CDR3 loop reads CAWTGQSKGTQYF. For the CDR3, the DNA is TGTGCCTGGACGGGACAGTCCAAAGGGACCCAGTACTTC. The full variable domain, in which reference TRBV30 and TRBJ2-5 provide the parts outside the CDR3, is SQTIHQWPATLVQPVGSPLSLECTVEGTSNPNLYWYRQAAGRGLQLLFYSVGIGQISSEVPQNLSASRPQDRQFILSSKKLLLSDSGFYLCAWTGQSKGTQYFGPGTRLLVL.

The gene calls are TRBV6-6 and TRBJ1-5; tentative D call: TRBD1 (6 bases). The V end lost 6 bases, the J end lost 0 bases, and 9 bases lay between the germline ends. Germline V CDR1 and CDR2: MNHNY, SVGAGI (reference sequence). The CDR3 is made up of 14 amino acids. CDR3 sequence (DNA): TGTGCCAGCAGAACAGGGAGTAGCAATCAGCCCCAGCATTTT. It encodes CASRTGSSNQPQHF.

The chain uses TRBV11-3 and TRBJ1-1; tentative D call: TRBD1 (5 bases). Germline V gene lookup returns CDR1 SGHNT and CDR2 YENEEA. The CDR3 has 13 residues. Deletions cut 0 bases from V and 3 bases from J, with 5 bases between. The CDR3: CASSLEQDTEAFF. CDR3 nucleotide sequence: TGTGCCAGCAGCTTAGAACAGGACACTGAAGCTTTCTTT.

The chain combines TRBV7-9 with TRBJ2-7; no definite D call. V was cut by 3 bases and J by 0 bases, with 6 bases left in between. Germline V gene lookup returns CDR1 SEHNR and CDR2 FQNEAQ (reference sequence). The CDR3 runs to 13 residues. The CDR3 DNA sequence: TGTGCCAGCAGCTTGTCTAGCTCCTACGAGCAGTACGTC. This gives the protein CASSLSSSYEQYV.

A few counts support this clone. In nucleotides, the CDR3 is TGTGCCAGCAGCTTAGAGGTTAGGGGTCGACAAGAGACCCAGTACTTC. Translating it yields CASSLEVRGRQETQYF. The V call is TRBV7-9, the J call TRBJ2-5, with a possible D match to TRBD1 (5 bases). Germline V lookup: CDR1 SEHNR, CDR2 FQNEAQ (reference sequence). The CDR3 spans 16 residues. V was trimmed by 1 base and J by 2 bases, leaving 14 bases between them.

The rearrangement links TRBV7-2 to TRBJ1-4; 7 bases are shared with TRBD1. Germline V gene sequence: CDR1 SGHTA, CDR2 FQGNSA. There are 16 residues in the CDR3. The junction had 13 bases not matched to a gene; V was cut back by 2 bases and J by 10 bases. The CDR3 loop reads CASSLQGGIMGGKLFF. The CDR3 region has the DNA TGTGCCAGCAGCTTACAGGGGGGTATTATGGGTGGAAAACTGTTTTTT.

This sequence joins TRBV5-6 and TRBJ2-2; 9 nucleotides match TRBD1. The V gene end was trimmed by 3 bases and the J gene end by 6 bases; junction bases not matched to a gene: 9. Germline V gene data show CDR1 as SGHDT and CDR2 as YYEEEE. The CDR3 contains 16 residues. Written as DNA, the CDR3 is TGTGCCAGCAGCTGGGGGCCGGGACAGGGCTCCGGGGAGCTGTTTTTT. This sequence encodes CASSWGPGQGSGELFF.

V gene TRBV7-9 combines with J gene TRBJ1-6, with TRBD1 as a possible D gene (5 bases). Germline V gene lookup returns CDR1 SEHNR and CDR2 FQNEAQ (reference sequence). The V end was cut by 1 base, the J end by 11 bases, with 18 bases between. The CDR3 spans 16 residues. CDR3 protein: CASSLEGASRVAPLHF. CDR3 nucleotides: TGTGCCAGCAGCTTAGAAGGGGCGAGCAGGGTAGCACCCCTCCACTTT. Complete variable domain (other parts from reference TRBV7-9 and TRBJ1-6): DTGVSQNPRHKITKRGQNVTFRCDPISEHNRLYWYRQTLGQGPEFLTYFQNEAQLEKSRLLSDRFSAERPKGSFSTLEIQRTEQGDSAMYLCASSLEGASRVAPLHFGNGTRLTVT.